One sample yielded the 24 T cell receptor beta chains listed below, sequenced in a study of blood T cell repertoires in COVID-19. Produced via immunoSEQ multiplex PCR; TCRdb's table is partial and in-frame only. The table has 80,000 to 95,000 clones, roughly 86% seen once; the top ten hold about 20%. The source material was peripheral blood. The receptors come from an elderly woman in a cohort sampled during active or convalescent COVID-19.

This rearrangement joins TRBV30 to TRBJ2-3; D unresolved. The CDR3 length is 16 residues. The germline CDR1 and CDR2 sequences are GTSNPN and SVGIG (reference sequence). The V end was cut by 0 bases, the J end by 0 bases, with 13 bases between. The CDR3 reads CAWSVGPDPSTDTQYF. CDR3 nucleotide sequence: TGTGCCTGGAGTGTTGGGCCAGACCCTAGCACAGATACGCAGTATTTT.

The chain carries TRBV5-4 and TRBJ2-1, with 14 bases that match TRBD2. This CDR3 spans 15 amino acids. Per the germline V gene, CDR1 is SGHNT and CDR2 is YYREEE (reference sequence). The trim removed 3 bases at V and 9 bases at J, leaving 5 bases unmatched. The DNA of the CDR3 is TGTGCCAGCAGCTCGGGACTAGCGGGGGTGGCTGAGCAGTTCTTC. Its protein product is CASSSGLAGVAEQFF.

The chain couples TRBV11-2 to TRBJ2-3; no clear D gene. The length of the CDR3 is 16 residues. Germline assignment: CDR1 SGHAT and CDR2 FQNNGV. V was trimmed by 6 bases and J by 0 bases, leaving 16 bases between them. The CDR3 DNA reads TGTGCCAGCAGTTCCCTAGTTCGGCTCAGCACAGATACGCAGTATTTT. Translated: CASSSLVRLSTDTQYF.

The chain recombines TRBV28 with TRBJ1-1, with 7 bases fitting TRBD1. The CDR3 has 14 amino acids. Germline V gene sequence: CDR1 MDHEN, CDR2 SYDVKM. V trimming: 4 bases; J trimming: 0 bases; junction bases outside the gene matches: 2. CDR3 in DNA: TGTGCCAGCAGTTCGGGACAGATGAACACTGAAGCTTTCTTT. Translating it yields CASSSGQMNTEAFF.

CDR3 amino acids: CASSLRTGGYEAFF. For the CDR3, the DNA is TGTGCCAGCAGCCTACGGACAGGGGGTTATGAAGCTTTCTTT. The V and J genes are TRBV13 and TRBJ1-1; TRBD1 aligns across 10 bases. J was trimmed by 7 bases and V by 5 bases; bases with no gene match: 7. Germline loops: CDR1 PRHDT, CDR2 FYEKMQ (reference sequence). The CDR3 length is 14 residues. Full variable domain (missing parts from reference TRBV13 and TRBJ1-1): AAGVIQSPRHLIKEKRETATLKCYPIPRHDTVYWYQQGPGQDPQFLISFYEKMQSDKGSIPDRFSAQQFSDYHSELNMSSLELGDSALYFCASSLRTGGYEAFFGQGTRLTVV.

The V gene is TRBV30, the J gene TRBJ2-3, with 7 bases lining up with TRBD1. Germline V gene data show CDR1 as GTSNPN and CDR2 as SVGIG (reference sequence). The CDR3 covers 11 residues. Trimming at V came to 5 bases and at J to 8 bases, leaving 4 bases not matched to a gene. The CDR3 region has the DNA TGTGCCTGGGACACAGGGGCTACGCAGTATTTT. Protein sequence: CAWDTGATQYF.

The chain combines TRBV28 with TRBJ2-5; 7 positions agree with TRBD1. Unmatched junction bases numbered 16, after V lost 4 bases and J lost 5 bases. CDR1 MDHEN and CDR2 SYDVKM come from the germline V gene. The CDR3 contains 17 residues. Here the CDR3 reads CASSSLSDRVEGETQYF. CDR3 nucleotide sequence: TGTGCCAGCAGTTCCCTTTCTGACAGGGTTGAGGGGGAGACCCAGTACTTC.

This sequence joins TRBV21-1 and TRBJ1-2; TRBD1, the D gene given by the table, was not confirmed from the DNA. TRBV21-1 is an annotated pseudogene. The length of the CDR3 is 18 residues. The CDR3 region has the DNA TGTGCCAGCAGCGCAAAGGCCCTCGGACGGACAGCTAACTATGGCTACACCTTC. Protein sequence: CASSAKALGRTANYGYTF.

V gene TRBV28 combines with J gene TRBJ2-1, with D possibly matching TRBD1 (6 bases). V was pared by 5 bases and J by 7 bases, with 15 bases between. Germline CDR1 MDHEN, CDR2 SYDVKM. This CDR3 has 14 amino acids. The CDR3 DNA sequence: TGTGCCAGCAGTAAAACAGGGAATTTAAATGAGCAGTTCTTC. Translation: CASSKTGNLNEQFF.

The CDR3 loop is CSASRSRNTEAFF. CDR3 coding DNA: TGCAGTGCTAGTCGGTCGCGGAACACTGAAGCTTTCTTT. The chain uses TRBV20-1 and TRBJ1-1, with D uncertain. In germline, CDR1 is DFQATT, CDR2 SNEGSKA (reference sequence). The CDR3 runs 13 residues. V was clipped by 3 bases and J by 1 base, with 9 bases between them.

V usage is TRBV4-1 and J usage is TRBJ2-7, with D possibly being TRBD1 (5 bases). Germline V gives CDR1 MGHRA, CDR2 YSYEKL. V lost 2 bases, J lost 3 bases, and 14 bases lay in between. The CDR3 length is 15 residues. Here the CDR3 reads CASSQRDSTLYEQYF. Written as DNA, the CDR3 is TGCGCCAGCAGCCAACGAGACAGCACCCTCTACGAGCAGTACTTC.

J is TRBJ1-2 and V is TRBV7-9; tentative D call: TRBD1 (6 bases). The germline gives CDR1 SEHNR, CDR2 FQNEAQ (reference sequence). The CDR3 totals 15 residues. The germline V and J ends were trimmed by 5 bases and 5 bases, with 18 bases remaining between them. In DNA form, the CDR3 reads TGTGCCAGCAGCGAAGAGACAGGTTCCTGGTATGGCTACACCTTC. It specifies CASSEETGSWYGYTF. Full variable domain (remainder filled in from reference TRBV7-9 and TRBJ1-2): DTGVSQNPRHKITKRGQNVTFRCDPISEHNRLYWYRQTLGQGPEFLTYFQNEAQLEKSRLLSDRFSAERPKGSFSTLEIQRTEQGDSAMYLCASSEETGSWYGYTFGSGTRLTVV.

The chain joins TRBV11-3 to TRBJ2-1; no clear D. Between the trimmed V and J ends, which lost 3 bases and 0 bases, there was a span of 12 bases. The CDR3 has 16 residues. Per the germline V gene, CDR1 is SGHNT and CDR2 is YENEEA. CDR3 nucleotides: TGTGCCAGCAGCTTTCCACCAACAAGCTCCTACAATGAGCAGTTCTTC. It is translated as CASSFPPTSSYNEQFF.

This chain connects TRBV7-9 to TRBJ1-6; 8 bases line up with TRBD1. The CDR3 has 15 residues. Germline loops: CDR1 SEHNR, CDR2 FQNEAQ (reference sequence). The J segment lost 11 bases and the V segment lost 1 base, leaving 7 bases of the junction unmatched. CDR3: CASSLVGQANPPLHF. The CDR3, as DNA: TGTGCCAGCAGCTTAGTGGGACAGGCGAATCCACCCCTCCACTTT.

The genes are TRBV7-3 and TRBJ2-7, with 8 positions matching TRBD1. The ends lost 1 base at V and 7 bases at J; junction bases unmatched: 12. The length of the CDR3 is 16 residues. Germline values: CDR1 SGHTA, CDR2 FQGTGA. Written as DNA, the CDR3 is TGTGCCAGCAGCTTAAATGTAGGACAGGGTCCTACGGAGCAGTACTTC. It specifies CASSLNVGQGPTEQYF. Filled out from reference TRBV7-3 and TRBJ2-7, the complete variable domain reads GAGVSQTPSNKVTEKGKYVELRCDPISGHTALYWYRQSLGQGPEFLIYFQGTGAADDSGLPNDRFFAVRPEGSVSTLKIQRTERGDSAVYLCASSLNVGQGPTEQYFGPGTRLTVT.

The V call is TRBV3-1 (or the pseudogene TRBV3-2), the J call TRBJ1-6; 7 bases fit TRBD1. Germline V gene data show CDR1 as LGHDT and CDR2 as YNNKEL (reference sequence). V lost 4 bases, J lost 7 bases, and 13 bases stayed unmatched. The length of the CDR3 is 17 residues. CDR3: CASSLFTSGRGNSPLHF. CDR3 DNA: TGTGCCAGCAGCCTCTTCACGTCGGGCAGGGGGAATTCACCCCTCCACTTT.

V gene TRBV21-1 combines with J gene TRBJ1-5; the D call TRBD1 from the table was never checked on the DNA. TRBV21-1 is assigned pseudogene status. This CDR3 region has 19 residues. In DNA, the CDR3 is TGTGCCAGCAGCTCGCACCAGGCCCGAAAAGTGAATAGCAATCAGCCCCAGCATTTT. Amino acid sequence: CASSSHQARKVNSNQPQHF.

J is TRBJ1-1 and V is TRBV19, with TRBD1 matching over 10 bases. The germline V gene has CDR1 LNHDA and CDR2 SQIVND (reference sequence). J lost 4 bases, V lost 7 bases, and 6 bases had no gene match. The CDR3 contains 14 residues. CDR3 protein: CASNDRGPTTEAFF. The CDR3 coding sequence is TGTGCCAGTAACGACAGGGGGCCAACCACTGAAGCTTTCTTT.

The rearrangement joins TRBV6-5 to TRBJ1-2, with 11 nucleotides matching TRBD1. Germline-derived CDR1 and CDR2 are MNHEY and SVGAGI. The CDR3 extends over 15 amino acids. V shed 4 bases and J 4 bases; nucleotides not matched to a gene: 5. The CDR3 bases are TGTGCCAGCAGTTCTAGGACAGGGGGCGTCTATGGCTACACCTTC. This encodes CASSSRTGGVYGYTF.

The rearrangement links TRBV14 to TRBJ2-1, with 8 bases fitting TRBD2. The CDR3 is 15 amino acids. The germline CDR1 and CDR2 sequences are SGHDN and FVKESK. J lost 6 bases, V lost 6 bases, and 10 bases had no gene match. For the CDR3, the DNA is TGTGCCAGCAGTCAATATAGCGGGATCTTCAATGAGCAGTTCTTC. Encoded protein: CASSQYSGIFNEQFF.

The chain has TRBV6-5 and TRBJ1-1; 8 nucleotides align to TRBD1. This CDR3 is built from 15 residues. The V segment lost 4 bases and the J segment 3 bases; nucleotides outside the gene matches: 7. Germline V lookup: CDR1 MNHEY, CDR2 SVGAGI. DNA of the CDR3: TGTGCCAGCAGTTCCGACGACAGGGGCGACACTGAAGCTTTCTTT. Its translation is CASSSDDRGDTEAFF.

The chain couples TRBV24-1 to TRBJ1-4; perhaps TRBD1 as D (6 bases). V was pared by 12 bases and J by 7 bases, with 14 bases between. The CDR3 runs to 12 residues. Germline CDR1 is KGHDR and CDR2 is SFDVKD. The CDR3 protein is CAFRGLGEKLFF. The CDR3 DNA follows: TGTGCCTTCAGGGGATTGGGTGAAAAACTGTTTTTT.

This chain joins TRBV10-3 and TRBJ2-3; D possibly corresponds to TRBD1 (5 bases). Per germline, CDR1 ENHRY and CDR2 SYGVKD. The CDR3 is made up of 12 amino acids. V shed 7 bases and J shed 0 bases, with 5 bases lying between them. The DNA for the CDR3 is TGTGCCATCACAGGGAGCACAGATACGCAGTATTTT. It codes for CAITGSTDTQYF.

J is TRBJ2-2 and V is TRBV7-3; D might be TRBD2 (6 bases). The CDR3 consists of 15 residues. The germline gives CDR1 SGHTA, CDR2 FQGTGA. Deletions cut 5 bases from V and 4 bases from J, with 14 bases between. CDR3 in DNA: TGTGCCAGCAGCCGGGGCCCGACTAGCACCGGGGAGCTGTTTTTT. It translates to CASSRGPTSTGELFF.